The rows below give T cell receptor beta chains drawn from one sample of a study of blood T cells in healthy people across ages. TCRdb passed the 5' RACE reads through MiXCR, listing each CDR3 protein once. In the table there are approximately 1.5 million distinct CDR3 sequences, almost 35% of which are singletons. The specimen was blood. The receptor source for this set is a woman aged 25 to 45 in good health. CDR3s include the opening cysteine and the closing phenylalanine or tryptophan. The D gene is left open where the match is weak. Clone size is stated in some rows and not others, as once, few, many or a class when expanded.

v_call: TRBV4-1; clone_size: NA; j_call: TRBJ1-5; d_call: NA; cdr3_nt: TGCGCCAGCAGCCCCCGGACGACTAGCAATCAGCCCCAGCATTTT; cdr3_aa: CASSPRTTSNQPQHF
v_call: TRBV20-1; clone_size: NA; j_call: TRBJ1-1; d_call: NA; cdr3_nt: TGCAGTGCCTCCGACGCGAACACTGAAGCTTTCTTT; cdr3_aa: CSASDANTEAFF
v_call: TRBV28; clone_size: NA; j_call: TRBJ2-7; d_call: NA; cdr3_nt: TGTGCCTGCTCTACGTACTCCTACGAGCAGTACTTC; cdr3_aa: CACSTYSYEQYF
v_call: TRBV3-1; clone_size: NA; j_call: TRBJ1-1; d_call: NA; cdr3_nt: TGTGCCAGCAGCCGAAGACCGGTAAAGACTGAAGCTTTCTTT; cdr3_aa: CASSRRPVKTEAFF
v_call: TRBV24-1; clone_size: NA; j_call: TRBJ2-5; d_call: TRBD1; cdr3_nt: TGTGCCACCAGTGGACCGGGACAGGGGACGGCCCAGTACTTC; cdr3_aa: CATSGPGQGTAQYF
v_call: TRBV28; clone_size: NA; j_call: TRBJ1-1; d_call: TRBD1; cdr3_nt: TGTGCCAGCAGTTTATTCTCGGCGGACAGGGGGCGGATGAACACTGAAGCTTTCTTT; cdr3_aa: CASSLFSADRGRMNTEAFF
v_call: TRBV5-1; clone_size: few; j_call: TRBJ2-2; d_call: NA; cdr3_nt: TGCGCCAGCAGCTTGGAGGGGGATGGCACCGGGGAGCTGTTTTTT; cdr3_aa: CASSLEGDGTGELFF
v_call: TRBV6-1; clone_size: NA; j_call: TRBJ1-4; d_call: NA; cdr3_nt: TGTGCCAGCAGTGCAAGGACAACTAATGAAAAACTGTTTTTT; cdr3_aa: CASSARTTNEKLFF
v_call: TRBV27; clone_size: few; j_call: TRBJ1-4; d_call: NA; cdr3_nt: TGTGCCAGCAGTTTGTCGGGTGGTGAAAAACTGTTTTTT; cdr3_aa: CASSLSGGEKLFF
v_call: TRBV12-3/TRBV12-4; clone_size: NA; j_call: TRBJ2-3; d_call: TRBD1; cdr3_nt: TGTGCCAGCAGTTTACAGGGGGCGATCGCAGATACGCAGTATTTT; cdr3_aa: CASSLQGAIADTQYF
v_call: TRBV7-3; clone_size: NA; j_call: TRBJ2-1; d_call: TRBD2; cdr3_nt: TGTGCCAGCAGCTTCAGACTAGCGGGGGAGAGTGAGCAGTTCTTC; cdr3_aa: CASSFRLAGESEQFF
v_call: TRBV28; clone_size: NA; j_call: TRBJ2-7; d_call: TRBD1; cdr3_nt: TGTGCCAGCGGCCTGCTGGACAGGGGCCACTACGAGCAGTACTTC; cdr3_aa: CASGLLDRGHYEQYF
v_call: TRBV6-1; clone_size: NA; j_call: TRBJ2-5; d_call: TRBD2; cdr3_nt: TGTGCCAGCAGGGCCTGGACTAGCGGGCACCAAGAGACCCAGTACTTC; cdr3_aa: CASRAWTSGHQETQYF
v_call: TRBV29-1; clone_size: NA; j_call: TRBJ2-4; d_call: NA; cdr3_nt: TGCAGCGCCCAGATAAACCCTAGTAGAAACATTCAGTACTTC; cdr3_aa: CSAQINPSRNIQYF
v_call: TRBV4-2; clone_size: many; j_call: TRBJ1-2; d_call: NA; cdr3_nt: TGTGCCAGCAGCCAAGATGTGGGCTACACCTTC; cdr3_aa: CASSQDVGYTF
v_call: TRBV9; clone_size: NA; j_call: TRBJ2-1; d_call: NA; cdr3_nt: TGTGCCAGCAGCGTAGACAGGCTGGATTACAATGAGCAGTTCTTC; cdr3_aa: CASSVDRLDYNEQFF
v_call: TRBV29-1; clone_size: many; j_call: TRBJ2-1; d_call: TRBD1; cdr3_nt: TGCAGCGTCGAGGGACAGGGGAGATATGAGCAGTTCTTC; cdr3_aa: CSVEGQGRYEQFF
v_call: TRBV27; clone_size: NA; j_call: TRBJ2-6; d_call: TRBD2; cdr3_nt: TGTGCCAGCAGTTTATCGACGGGACTAACTCTCTCTGGGACCAACGTCCTGACTTTC; cdr3_aa: CASSLSTGLTLSGTNVLTF
v_call: TRBV25-1; clone_size: NA; j_call: TRBJ1-2; d_call: NA; cdr3_nt: TGTGCCAGGGGGGGACCGAAAGGGGGCTACACCTTC; cdr3_aa: CARGGPKGGYTF
v_call: TRBV30; clone_size: NA; j_call: TRBJ1-2; d_call: NA; cdr3_nt: TGTGCCGGATCGGGGGGAGCTAACTATGGCTACACCTTC; cdr3_aa: CAGSGGANYGYTF
v_call: TRBV6-6; clone_size: few; j_call: TRBJ2-1; d_call: NA; cdr3_nt: TGTGCCAGCACCGAATTAACAGGACCCGGACGAGATGAGCAGTTCTTC; cdr3_aa: CASTELTGPGRDEQFF
v_call: TRBV5-6; clone_size: NA; j_call: TRBJ2-7; d_call: TRBD2; cdr3_nt: TGTGCCAGCAGCCCGACAGCGGGAGTTGGCGAGCAGTACTTC; cdr3_aa: CASSPTAGVGEQYF
v_call: TRBV7-2; clone_size: NA; j_call: TRBJ2-1; d_call: TRBD1; cdr3_nt: TGTGCCAGCAGCTTTCGACAGGGGTATATATCCAATGAGCAGTTCTTC; cdr3_aa: CASSFRQGYISNEQFF
v_call: TRBV5-1; clone_size: NA; j_call: TRBJ1-4; d_call: NA; cdr3_nt: TGCGCCAGCAGCTTAGGGCGGAGAACTGAAAAACTGTTTTTT; cdr3_aa: CASSLGRRTEKLFF
v_call: TRBV7-8; clone_size: NA; j_call: TRBJ2-1; d_call: TRBD2; cdr3_nt: TGTGCCAGCAGCCTCGTCCCCACGCTACTAGCGGGGCAGTTCTTC; cdr3_aa: CASSLVPTLLAGQFF
v_call: TRBV30; clone_size: NA; j_call: TRBJ2-1; d_call: NA; cdr3_nt: TGTGCCTGTACAGATCGGGATGGAAGGGCCTACAATGAGCAGTTCTTC; cdr3_aa: CACTDRDGRAYNEQFF
v_call: TRBV11-2; clone_size: few; j_call: TRBJ2-5; d_call: TRBD2; cdr3_nt: TGTGCCAGCACCCTGGGAGGGGAACAGGCGGAGACCCAGTACTTC; cdr3_aa: CASTLGGEQAETQYF
v_call: TRBV19; clone_size: NA; j_call: TRBJ1-1; d_call: NA; cdr3_nt: TGTGCCAGTAGAGGTAGTTACACTGAAGCTTTCTTT; cdr3_aa: CASRGSYTEAFF
v_call: TRBV12-3/TRBV12-4; clone_size: few; j_call: TRBJ2-1; d_call: TRBD2; cdr3_nt: TGTGCCAGCAGTACCCCCCTATGGGCGGGAGGGAGCAATGAGCAGTTCTTC; cdr3_aa: CASSTPLWAGGSNEQFF